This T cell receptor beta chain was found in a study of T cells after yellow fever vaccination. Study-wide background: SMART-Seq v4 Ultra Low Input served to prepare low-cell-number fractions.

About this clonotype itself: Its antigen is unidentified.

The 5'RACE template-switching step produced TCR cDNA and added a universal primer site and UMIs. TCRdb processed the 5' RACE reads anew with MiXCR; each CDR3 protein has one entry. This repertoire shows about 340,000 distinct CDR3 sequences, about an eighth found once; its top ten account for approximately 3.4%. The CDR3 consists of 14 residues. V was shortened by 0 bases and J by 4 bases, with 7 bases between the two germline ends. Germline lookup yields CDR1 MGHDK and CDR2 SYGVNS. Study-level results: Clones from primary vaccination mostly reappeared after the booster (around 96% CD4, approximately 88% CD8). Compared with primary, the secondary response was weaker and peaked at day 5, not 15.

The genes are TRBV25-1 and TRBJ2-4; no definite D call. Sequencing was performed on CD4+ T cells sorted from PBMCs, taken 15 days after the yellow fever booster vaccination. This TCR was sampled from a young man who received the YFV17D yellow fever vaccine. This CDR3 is CASSEYRDKNIQYF. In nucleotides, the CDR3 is TGTGCCAGCAGTGAATATAGGGATAAAAACATTCAGTACTTC.